In this sample, the clone carrying this T cell receptor (beta chain) turned up a few times. Its antigen is not identified. TCRdb redid the calling of the reads with MiXCR, one entry per CDR3 protein. The sample comprises over 45,000 distinct CDR3 sequences, over 15% of which are singletons, and around a quarter rests with the top ten. This specimen comes from a study of T cell repertoires in cytomegalovirus infection. Study information: Through public TCR beta signatures, both CMV infection and matching HLA type were indicated.

The study, taken as a whole, reports: Across the ex vivo response, the dominant clonotypes were HLA-C-restricted CMV-specific TCR beta clonotypes. Accumulated public TCR beta family frequency recognized individuals carrying CMV together with the relevant HLA.

Germline V gives CDR1 SGHVS, CDR2 FQNEAQ. This CDR3 has 13 amino acids. V gave up 5 bases and J gave up 5 bases, with 13 bases separating them. The receptor comes from a human donor in good health (CMV status not recorded). Some clones in this sample may be carry-over from other donors' samples. V gene TRBV7-8 combines with J gene TRBJ2-7, with D possibly being TRBD1 (6 bases). The sequencing here drew on CD8+ T cells from cultured PBMCs, taken from culture after CMV antigen stimulation. DNA for the CDR3: TGTGCCAGCAGCGAAATACAGGGCGACGAGCAGTACTTC. This translates into CASSEIQGDEQYF.